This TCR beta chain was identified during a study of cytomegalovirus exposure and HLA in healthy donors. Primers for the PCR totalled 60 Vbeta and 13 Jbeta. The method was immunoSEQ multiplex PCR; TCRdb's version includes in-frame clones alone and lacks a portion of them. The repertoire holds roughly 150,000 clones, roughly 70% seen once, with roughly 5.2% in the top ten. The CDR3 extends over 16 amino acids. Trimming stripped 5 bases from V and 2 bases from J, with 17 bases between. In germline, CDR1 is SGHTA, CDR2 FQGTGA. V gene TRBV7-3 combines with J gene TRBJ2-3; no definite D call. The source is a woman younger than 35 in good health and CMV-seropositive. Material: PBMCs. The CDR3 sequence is CASSATPMHPTDTQYF. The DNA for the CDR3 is TGTGCCAGCAGCGCTACCCCTATGCATCCCACAGATACGCAGTATTTT.